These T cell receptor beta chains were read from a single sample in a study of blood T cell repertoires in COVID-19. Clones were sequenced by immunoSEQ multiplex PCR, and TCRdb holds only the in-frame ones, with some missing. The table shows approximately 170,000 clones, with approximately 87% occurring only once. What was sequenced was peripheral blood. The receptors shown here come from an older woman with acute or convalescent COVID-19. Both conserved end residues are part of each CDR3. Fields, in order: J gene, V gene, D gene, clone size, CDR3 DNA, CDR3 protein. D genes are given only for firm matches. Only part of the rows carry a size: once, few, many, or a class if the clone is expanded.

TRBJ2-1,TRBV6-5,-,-,TGTGCCGGCACCCCTGAGCCAGGGAATTACAATGAGCAGTTCTTC,CAGTPEPGNYNEQFF
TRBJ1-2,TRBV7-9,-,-,TGTGCCAGCAGCTTTGGAGCGACGGGGTATGGCTACACCTTC,CASSFGATGYGYTF
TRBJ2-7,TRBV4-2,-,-,TGTGCCAGCAGCCAAGGGAGGGACAGCCAGCAGTACTTC,CASSQGRDSQQYF
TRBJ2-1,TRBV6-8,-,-,TGTGCCAGCAGTACGCCACCAATAGCGCCGGGGTACAATGAGCAGTTCTTC,CASSTPPIAPGYNEQFF
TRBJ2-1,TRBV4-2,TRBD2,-,TGTGCCAGCAGCCAGGAAACTAGCGGGGGTTACAATGAGCAGTTCTTC,CASSQETSGGYNEQFF
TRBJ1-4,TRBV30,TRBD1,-,TGTGCCTGGAGTAGGGGACAGGGAAATGAAAAACTGTTTTTT,CAWSRGQGNEKLFF
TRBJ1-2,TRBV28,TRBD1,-,TGTGCCAGCGAAAGGACAGGGTTTGACTACACCTTC,CASERTGFDYTF
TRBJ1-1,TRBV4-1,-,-,TGCGCCAGCAGCCTTACTACGATGAACACTGAAGCTTTCTTT,CASSLTTMNTEAFF
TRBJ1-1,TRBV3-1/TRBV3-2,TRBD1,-,TGTGCCAGCAGCCTCGGGACAGGACCTAACACTGAAGCTTTCTTT,CASSLGTGPNTEAFF
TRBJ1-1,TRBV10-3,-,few,TGTGCCATCCAAAAGGAGGGGAGGAACACTGAAGCTTTCTTT,CAIQKEGRNTEAFF
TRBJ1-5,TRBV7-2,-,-,TGTGCCAGCAGCCCGCAGGTCGGTCAGCCCCAGCATTTT,CASSPQVGQPQHF
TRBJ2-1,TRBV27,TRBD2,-,TGTGCCAGCAGTCCTCGGGGGGCCTACAATGAGCAGTTCTTC,CASSPRGAYNEQFF
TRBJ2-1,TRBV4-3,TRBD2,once,TGCGCCAGCAGCTCGGGACTAGCGAGATCGGATGAGCAGTTCTTC,CASSSGLARSDEQFF
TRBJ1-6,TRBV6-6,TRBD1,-,TGTGCCAGCAGCTTGACAGGGGATAATTCACCCCTCCACTTT,CASSLTGDNSPLHF
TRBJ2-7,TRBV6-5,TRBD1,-,TGTGCCAGCAGCAACTCACAGGGGGCCTCGTACGAGCAGTACTTC,CASSNSQGASYEQYF
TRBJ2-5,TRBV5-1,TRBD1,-,TGCGCCAGCAGCTTGGGGGACAGGGGGTCCGGGACCCAGTACTTC,CASSLGDRGSGTQYF
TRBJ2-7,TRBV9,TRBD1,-,TGTGCCAGCAGCCCCTTCGGGACAGGTTCCTACGAGCAGTACTTC,CASSPFGTGSYEQYF